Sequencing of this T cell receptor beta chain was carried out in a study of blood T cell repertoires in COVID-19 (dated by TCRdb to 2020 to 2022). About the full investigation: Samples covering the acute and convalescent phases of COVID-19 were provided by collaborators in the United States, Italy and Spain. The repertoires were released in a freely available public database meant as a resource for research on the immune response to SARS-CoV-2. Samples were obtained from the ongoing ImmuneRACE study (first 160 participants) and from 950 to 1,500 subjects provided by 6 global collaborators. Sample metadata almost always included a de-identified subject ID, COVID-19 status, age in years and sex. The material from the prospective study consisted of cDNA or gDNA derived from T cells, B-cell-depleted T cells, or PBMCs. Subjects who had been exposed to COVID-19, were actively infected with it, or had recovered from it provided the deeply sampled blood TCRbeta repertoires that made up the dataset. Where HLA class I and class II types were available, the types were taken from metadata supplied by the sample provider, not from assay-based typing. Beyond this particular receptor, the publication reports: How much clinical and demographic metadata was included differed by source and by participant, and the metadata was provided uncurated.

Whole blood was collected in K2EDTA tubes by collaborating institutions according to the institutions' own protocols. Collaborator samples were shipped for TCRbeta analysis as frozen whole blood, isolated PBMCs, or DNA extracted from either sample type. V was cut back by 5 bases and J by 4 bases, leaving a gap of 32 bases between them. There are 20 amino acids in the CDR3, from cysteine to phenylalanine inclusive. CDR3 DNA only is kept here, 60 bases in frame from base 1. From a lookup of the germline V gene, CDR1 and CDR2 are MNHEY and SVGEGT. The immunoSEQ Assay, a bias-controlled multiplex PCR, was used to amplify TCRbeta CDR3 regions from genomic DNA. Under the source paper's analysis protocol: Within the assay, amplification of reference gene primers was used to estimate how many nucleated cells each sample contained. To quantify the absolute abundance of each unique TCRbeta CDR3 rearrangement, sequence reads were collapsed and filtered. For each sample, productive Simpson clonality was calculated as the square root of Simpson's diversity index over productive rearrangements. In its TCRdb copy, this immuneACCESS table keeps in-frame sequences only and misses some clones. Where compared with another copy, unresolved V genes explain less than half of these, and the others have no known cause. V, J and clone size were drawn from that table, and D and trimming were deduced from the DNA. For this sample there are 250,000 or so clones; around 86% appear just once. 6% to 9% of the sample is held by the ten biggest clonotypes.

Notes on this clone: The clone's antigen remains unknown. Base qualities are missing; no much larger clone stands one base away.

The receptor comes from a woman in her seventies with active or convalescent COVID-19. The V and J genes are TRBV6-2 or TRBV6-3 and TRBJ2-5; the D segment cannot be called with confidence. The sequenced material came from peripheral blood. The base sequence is TGTGCCAGCAGTCTCCACCCGACCGCGGCTTCAGTCCATTACCTAGAGACCCAGTACTTC. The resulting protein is CASSLHPTAASVHYLETQYF.